This TCR beta chain comes out of a study of cytomegalovirus exposure and HLA in healthy donors. Study-level results: Cytomegalovirus-associated status was assigned to about 160 TCR beta chains.

TCRdb's copy holds only in-frame clones and misses some; the assay was immunoSEQ multiplex PCR. The sample lists roughly 180,000 clones, about nine tenths occurring once. In germline, CDR1 is LGHNA, CDR2 YSLEER. Trimming removed 5 bases from V and 2 bases from J, with 11 bases in between. This CDR3 region has 14 residues. Concerning this clone: Its specificity is not known.

The chain links TRBV4-3 to TRBJ2-3; D is tentatively TRBD1 or TRBD2 (6 bases each). The source is a young man in good health and CMV-seropositive. Sequencing used PBMCs. CDR3 in amino acids: CASSGGRSTDTQYF. Written as DNA, the CDR3 is TGCGCCAGCAGCGGGGGGCGTTCCACAGATACGCAGTATTTT.